The source of this T cell receptor (beta chain) is a study of molecular identifiers for immune sequencing clone quantification. Study-wide context: Five portions were made in replicates from RNA of roughly 20,000 or 100,000 naive CD8 cells, and four underwent sequencing. Regarding the study as a whole: The study reportedly detected spiked Jurkat TCR RNA from one cell among approximately 1 million naive cells. Whereas clones above 20 RNA copies held under 1% of naive-cell molecules, they held over 98% of effector molecules.

CDR3 length: 15 residues. V shed 1 base and J shed 6 bases, with 15 bases lying between them. Per the germline V gene, CDR1 is SEHNR and CDR2 is FQNEAQ (reference sequence). This clonotype showed up many times. What it binds is not known. TCRdb used MiXCR to reprocess the PCR reads, holding one entry per CDR3 protein. The repertoire holds tens of thousands of distinct CDR3 sequences, under 20% seen once, with 0.9% to 1% in the top ten. Sorted inputs of roughly 18,000 to 1,100,000 cells, with 10%, 30% or 50% RNA, yielded naive CD8 libraries. The J gene is TRBJ1-2, the V gene TRBV7-9, with D possibly being TRBD1 (6 bases). The sequenced sample was naive CD8+ T cells from blood, with Jurkat cell RNA spiked in. Regarding subset: FACS-sorted CD8+CD4-CCR7+CD45RA+ naive T cells. The sequence derives from a human donor in good health. Some libraries in this study had Jurkat cell RNA spiked in. The CDR3 protein is CASSLGSGGRDGYTF. CDR3 DNA sequence: TGTGCCAGCAGCTTAGGGTCTGGGGGGCGCGATGGCTACACCTTC.